This TCR beta chain came from a study of cytomegalovirus exposure and HLA in healthy donors. The PCR contained 60 Vbeta and 13 Jbeta primers. Only in-frame clones appear in the TCRdb table, and some are missing; sequencing was by immunoSEQ multiplex PCR. The sample contains about 130,000 clones, over 70% of which appear only once. The J segment lost 3 bases and the V segment lost 4 bases, leaving 14 bases of the junction unmatched. In germline, CDR1 is LGHNA, CDR2 YSLEER. This CDR3 is 19 amino acids long. The material sequenced was PBMCs. This clonotype was obtained from a man aged 25 to 40 in good health and CMV-seronegative. The V call is TRBV4-3, the J call TRBJ2-6, with 8 bases lining up with TRBD1. CDR3 in DNA: TGCGCCAGCAGCCTGTACACAGGGGGTAGCTCTGGTGGGGCCAACGTCCTGACTTTC. This codes for CASSLYTGGSSGGANVLTF.